The clone carrying this T cell receptor beta chain was detected a few times. Its antigen is not identified. The record originates from a study of T cells after yellow fever vaccination. Study-level findings and limits: Repertoires sorted by FACS could include abundant clonotypes that are contaminants from the bulk population.

V dropped 10 bases and J dropped 1 base, with 13 bases sitting between them. This CDR3 contains 13 residues. Germline CDR1 is ENHRY and CDR2 is SYGVKD. For TCR, cDNA came from 5'RACE template switching, which added a universal primer site and UMIs. TCRdb re-derived calls from the 5' RACE reads in MiXCR, one entry per CDR3 protein. The sample lists roughly 500,000 distinct CDR3 sequences; around 21% were seen once. This chain links TRBV10-3 with TRBJ2-5; D may be TRBD2 (5 bases). The receptor comes from a man aged 30 to 39 who received the YFV17D yellow fever vaccine. The input for sequencing was PBMCs, taken 15 days after the yellow fever booster vaccination. CDR3 protein: CATAREFQETQYF. In DNA form, the CDR3 reads TGTGCCACAGCTCGGGAATTCCAAGAGACCCAGTACTTC.